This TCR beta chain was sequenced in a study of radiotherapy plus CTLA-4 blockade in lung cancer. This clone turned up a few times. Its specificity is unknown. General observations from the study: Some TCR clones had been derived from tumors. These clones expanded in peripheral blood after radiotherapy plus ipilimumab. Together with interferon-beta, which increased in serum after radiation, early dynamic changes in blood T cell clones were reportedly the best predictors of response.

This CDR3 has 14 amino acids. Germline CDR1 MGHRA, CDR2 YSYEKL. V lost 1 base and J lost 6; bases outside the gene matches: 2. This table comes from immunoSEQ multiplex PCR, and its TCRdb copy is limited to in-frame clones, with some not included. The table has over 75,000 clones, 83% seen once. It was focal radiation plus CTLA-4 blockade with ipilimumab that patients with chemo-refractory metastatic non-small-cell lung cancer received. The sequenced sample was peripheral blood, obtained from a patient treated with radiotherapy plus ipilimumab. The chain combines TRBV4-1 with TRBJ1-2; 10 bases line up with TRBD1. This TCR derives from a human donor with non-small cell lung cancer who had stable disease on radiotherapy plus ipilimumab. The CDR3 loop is CASSQADRGHGYTF. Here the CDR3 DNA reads TGCGCCAGCAGCCAAGCCGACAGGGGGCATGGCTACACCTTC.